These 6 T cell receptor beta chains share one sample of origin, sequenced in a study of blood T cell repertoires in COVID-19. TCRdb's copy holds only in-frame clones and misses some; the assay was immunoSEQ multiplex PCR. The sample contains 150,000 or so clones, around 80% of which appear only once. Sequenced material: peripheral blood. These receptors were collected from a human donor with acute or convalescent COVID-19. The donor label of this sample is uncertain.

This chain joins TRBV19 and TRBJ1-1, with a weak D call TRBD1 (6 bases). The CDR3 has 12 residues. The germline V gene has CDR1 LNHDA and CDR2 SQIVND (reference sequence). Trimming removed 0 bases at V and 7 bases at J, with 6 bases between. CDR3 loop: CASSIEGGEAFF. In DNA, the CDR3 is TGTGCCAGTAGTATAGAAGGGGGTGAAGCTTTCTTT. The whole variable domain, filled in from reference TRBV19 and TRBJ1-1, reads DGGITQSPKYLFRKEGQNVTLSCEQNLNHDAMYWYRQDPGQGLRLIYYSQIVNDFQKGDIAEGYSVSREKKESFPLTVTSAQKNPTAFYLCASSIEGGEAFFGQGTRLTVV.

J is TRBJ2-3 and V is TRBV19; no clear D gene. The CDR3 sequence is 14 residues long. Germline CDR1 is LNHDA and CDR2 is SQIVND (reference sequence). Between the trimmed V and J ends, which lost 3 bases and 4 bases, there was a span of 11 bases. CDR3: CASSIGRFSDTQYF. In DNA form, the CDR3 reads TGTGCCAGTAGTATTGGCCGTTTCTCAGATACGCAGTATTTT.

J is TRBJ2-7 and V is TRBV7-6, with 7 bases that match TRBD2. The CDR3 covers 15 residues. Germline-derived CDR1 and CDR2 are SGHVS and FNYEAQ. Trimming removed 1 base from V and 5 bases from J; junction bases left unmatched: 8. CDR3 loop: CASSLETSGVDEQYF. The CDR3 DNA reads TGTGCCAGCAGCTTAGAGACAAGCGGGGTTGACGAGCAGTACTTC.

This sequence joins TRBV4-1 and TRBJ1-2; D may be TRBD1 (5 bases). Germline CDR1 and CDR2: MGHRA and YSYEKL. The CDR3 spans 17 residues. Trimming removed 1 base from V and 4 bases from J, with 19 bases in between. The CDR3 reads CASSQAGVAPRAYGYTF. CDR3 bases: TGCGCCAGCAGCCAAGCGGGGGTGGCCCCGAGGGCCTATGGCTACACCTTC.

The chain combines TRBV6-1 with TRBJ1-2; 9 bases agree with TRBD1. The CDR3 runs 15 residues. Germline trimming cut 1 base from V and 5 bases from J; bases unmatched to any gene: 5. Germline values: CDR1 MNHNS, CDR2 SASEGT. This CDR3 reads CASSEGGGTGYGYTF. CDR3 bases: TGTGCCAGCAGTGAAGGGGGAGGGACAGGGTATGGCTACACCTTC.

The V call is TRBV6-6, the J call TRBJ1-1; D is ambiguous. CDR1 and CDR2 from the germline V gene are MNHNY and SVGAGI (reference sequence). V lost 5 bases, J lost 2 bases, and 12 bases lay in between. CDR3 length: 14 residues. The CDR3, as DNA: TGTGCCAGCAGTCGCGCCCTGAGAAACACTGAAGCTTTCTTT. It encodes CASSRALRNTEAFF.